Sequencing of this T cell receptor beta chain was carried out in a study of blood T cell repertoires in COVID-19. The CDR3 contains 17 residues. The germline gives CDR1 KGHSH, CDR2 LQKENI. Trimming left V 0 bases short and J 1 base short, with 12 bases between. Authors' data handling: Estimates of nucleated cell counts were drawn from the amplification of reference gene primers. Data came from immunoSEQ multiplex PCR; TCRdb stores just in-frame clones and leaves some out. The DNA gave D and trimming, while V, J and clone size come from that table. The sample has 150,000 to 200,000 clones, roughly 84% seen once; the top ten hold approximately 2.9%.

The receptor comes from a woman aged 55-69 years with acute or convalescent COVID-19. The chain has TRBV18 and TRBJ2-2; possibly TRBD1 for D (5 bases). Sequenced input: peripheral blood. CDR3 DNA: TGTGCCAGCTCACCACCGGGCAGGGCAATGAACACCGGGGAGCTGTTTTTT. It encodes CASSPPGRAMNTGELFF.